The text below deals with one TCR beta chain. The antigen remains unidentified. The CDR3 covers 15 residues. From germline, CDR1 is KGHSH and CDR2 LQKENI. The germline V and J ends were trimmed by 6 bases and 2 bases, with 14 bases remaining between them. Primers for the PCR totalled 60 Vbeta and 13 Jbeta. Some clones are missing from TCRdb's copy, which holds only in-frame ones; the method was immunoSEQ multiplex PCR. The sample has roughly 130,000 clones; roughly two thirds are singletons. These data come from a study of cytomegalovirus exposure and HLA in healthy donors. General study points: For TCR beta chains, V- and J-gene trimming was later linked to a missense DCLRE1C variant. Reportedly, fewer N-insertions than the roughly 700-donor mean appeared in an Asian-associated ancestry cluster in a later analysis.

The source material was PBMCs. The rearrangement joins TRBV18 to TRBJ2-1; TRBD1 might be the D (7 bases). The receptor comes from a man under 40 in good health and CMV-seropositive. The CDR3 region is CASSSQGGPYNEQFF. For the CDR3, the DNA is TGTGCCAGCTCTTCTCAGGGGGGCCCCTACAATGAGCAGTTCTTC. Drawing the rest from reference TRBV18 and TRBJ2-1, the complete variable domain is NAGVMQNPRHLVRRRGQEARLRCSPMKGHSHVYWYRQLPEEGLKFMVYLQKENIIDESGMPKERFSAEFPKEGPSILRIQQVVRGDSAAYFCASSSQGGPYNEQFFGPGTRLTVL.